This T cell receptor (beta chain) was obtained from a study of CD8+CD57+ T cells in acquired aplastic anemia. Across the whole study: CD4+ and CD8+ cells, once sorted, gave DNA averaging about 3 ug.

For CDR3 and TCR beta VDJ profiling, genomic DNA was the template used. TCRdb analysed the reads with MiXCR anew, one entry per CDR3 protein. The sample lists 260,000 or so distinct CDR3 sequences; approximately 86% were seen once. V trimming: 6 bases; J trimming: 2 bases; junction bases outside the gene matches: 14. The CDR3 loop spans 17 amino acids. Per germline, CDR1 SEHNR and CDR2 FQNEAQ (reference sequence). Study-level results: CD8+ Simpson's diversity showed no significant patient-control difference. Patients and controls shared roughly 31 CD8+ CDR3 sequences, highly expressed in patients.

In regard to this clonotype: The antigen is unknown.

Individuals selected for sequencing had exhibited CD8+CD57+ cell expansion on flow cytometry. At the time of blood sampling, patients had not yet received any therapy. The source is a human donor with aplastic anemia. Input material: sorted CD4+, CD8+, or CD8+CD57+ T cells (not recorded which) from PBMCs. J is TRBJ1-2 and V is TRBV7-9, with 8 nucleotides matching TRBD1. The CDR3 reads CASSGLPGGGRNYGYTF. Here the CDR3 DNA reads TGTGCCAGCAGTGGATTACCAGGGGGCGGAAGGAACTATGGCTACACCTTC.